Sequencing of this T cell receptor (beta chain) was carried out in a study of cytomegalovirus exposure and HLA in healthy donors. The PCR ran on 60 Vbeta and 13 Jbeta primers. Profiling relied on immunoSEQ multiplex PCR, and the TCRdb table lists in-frame clones only, not all of them. The data show tens of thousands of clones, less than 75% seen once. V was pared by 6 bases and J by 3 bases, with 15 bases between. This CDR3 region has 15 residues. CDR1 is MNHNY and CDR2 is SVGAGI in the germline V gene (reference sequence). The sequenced sample consisted of PBMCs. V and J are TRBV6-6 and TRBJ2-1, with D possibly TRBD1 on 7 matching bases. This receptor was obtained from a woman aged 25 to 39 in good health and CMV-seropositive. In DNA form, the CDR3 reads TGTGCCAGCAGCCCCCAGGGGGGCATCTACAATGAGCAGTTCTTC. Its protein product is CASSPQGGIYNEQFF.